Detailed here is one T cell receptor beta chain. The CDR3 consists of 17 residues. Trimming shortened V by 1 base and J by 4 bases, and 20 bases separated the two germline ends. CDR1 and CDR2 (germline): SGHRS, YFSETQ. This sample was included in a study of blood T cell repertoires in COVID-19. Clones were read by immunoSEQ multiplex PCR, and TCRdb kept only the in-frame ones, dropping some. The sample records approximately 450,000 clones, over 75% being singletons. The chain has TRBV5-1 and TRBJ1-1; TRBD1 might be the D (6 bases). Material: PBMCs or T cells enriched from blood (not recorded which). The receptor was isolated from a man aged 30-40 years who had recovered from COVID-19. This chain's CDR3 is CASSLTGPGVGGTEAFF. CDR3 coding DNA: TGCGCCAGCAGCTTGACTGGGCCAGGGGTAGGCGGCACTGAAGCTTTCTTT.